The following is a T cell receptor (beta chain) sequence with its context. This sample was taken from a study of control samples from healthy donors and cancer patients. Generated by immunoSEQ multiplex PCR, the TCRdb table keeps only in-frame clones and is missing some. This repertoire shows roughly 370,000 clones, 80% to 95% found once; its top ten account for about 6.3%. The CDR3 runs to 18 residues. The V segment lost 0 bases and the J segment 3 bases; nucleotides outside the gene matches: 9. Germline values: CDR1 SGDLS, CDR2 YYNGEE. The TCR comes from a man aged 35 to 55 with head and neck cancer. The rearrangement uses TRBV9 and TRBJ1-4, with 9 bases that match TRBD1. The material sequenced was PBMCs. The DNA for the CDR3 is TGTGCCAGCAGCGTAGCTACGAGACAGGGGGGCCCTAATGAAAAACTGTTTTTT. Protein: CASSVATRQGGPNEKLFF.